This TCR beta chain was obtained from a study of shared clonotypes between healthy human individuals. Only a few counts were recorded for this clone. At deep level, the assay was performed. Sorted-subset replicate PCR reactions were performed with 200 ng DNA, corresponding to tens of thousands of T cell genomes. Assay used: immunoSEQ multiplex PCR; TCRdb lists only in-frame clones, some missing. The data contain 1.5 million to 2.5 million clones, approximately 95% of them seen just once; the ten biggest clones take up around 1.2%. Naive CD8 cells comprised CD45RO-negative, CCR7-positively selected cells, excluding terminally differentiated effector memory CD45RA+ cells. The sequence was obtained from a man between 18 and 29 years old in good health. Source material: naive CD8+ T cells sorted from blood.

This CDR3 reads CASSEAWTGELFF. The CDR3 DNA sequence: TGTGCCAGCAGTGAAGCGTGGACCGGGGAGCTGTTTTTT. The chain is built from TRBV2 and TRBJ2-2; D gene unclear. This CDR3 contains 13 residues. Germline V gives CDR1 SNHLY, CDR2 FYNNEI. The V and J ends lost 0 bases and 5 bases respectively, with 4 bases between them.